The following is a T cell receptor (beta chain) sequence with its context. The clone's antigen remains unknown. Base qualities are not recorded, but no much larger clone differs from it by a single base. This specimen comes from a study of neoadjuvant anti-PD-1 for oral cavity cancer (dated by TCRdb to the early 2020s). Regarding the study in general: Before undergoing curative-intent surgical resection, most patients got three to four biweekly nivolumab doses at 3 mg/kg. Patients without progression received a fourth nivolumab dose around day 43 and underwent definitive surgical resection on days 50-56. Patients with complete response, partial response or stable disease by RECIST 1.1 were defined as responders, whereas patients with progression were defined as non-responders. The parent correlative cohort included about a dozen patients, with a 33% response rate. Paper-wide results and their limitations: The TCR analyses had only a few patients in each response group, and the authors called for validation in larger cohorts. After neoadjuvant nivolumab, T cell clonality (Gini index) in PBMCs was significantly higher in non-responders than in responders. Higher pretreatment blood TCRbeta clonality and lower post-treatment tumor TCRbeta clonality were correlated with higher pretreatment blood Treg/Th17 ratios.

V is reduced by 4 bases and J by 4 bases, leaving a spacing of 14 bases between them. Reading from cysteine to phenylalanine, the CDR3 counts 15 amino acids. The read is trimmed to its CDR3 DNA, 45 bases read in frame from base 1. The germline V gene yields MNHEY for CDR1 and SVGAGI for CDR2. According to the study, the label for this sample's time point signals: after neoadjuvant nivolumab, at surgical resection. The patients had newly diagnosed stage II-IVA oral cavity squamous cell carcinoma and had not received any prior systemic or radiation treatment. The cohort was made up of patients with locally advanced, HPV-negative oral cavity squamous cell carcinoma. Peripheral blood mononuclear cells were analyzed directly and were not maintained or expanded in culture. The samples were drawn from a longitudinal correlative study tied to a single-arm phase II trial testing neoadjuvant nivolumab in oral cavity squamous cell carcinoma. Subject-matched pre- and post-treatment PBMCs and tumors from three responders and three non-responders were subjected to genomic DNA-based TCRbeta sequencing. Peripheral blood mononuclear cells were drawn once before nivolumab treatment and a second time after treatment, when surgery took place. The Maxwell RSC DNA from Cells kit was used to extract genomic DNA from PBMCs.

PBMC libraries used mostly 480 ng of input genomic DNA for deep sequencing, with six replicates per sample. The immunoSEQ hsTCRbeta kit was used to prepare TCRbeta libraries, following the manufacturer's instructions. Sequencing of the completed libraries took place using an Illumina NovaSeq 6000 S4 flow cell after they had been pooled to about 3 nM. As for how the authors treated the data: The immunoSEQ Analyzer was used for raw data preprocessing and quality control. The analysis was restricted to productive rearrangements, with each unique CDR3 amino acid sequence defining a clonotype. Repertoire clonality was estimated as the Gini-Simpson index, computed with the R package tcR. Gini indices were compared with Student's t test, and associations with tumor size change were assessed by Pearson correlation. Not all clones reach the TCRdb copy of this immuneACCESS table, which keeps in-frame sequences only. Checked studies attribute under half of the gap to unresolved V genes and leave the rest unexplained. For V, J and clone size, that table is used; D and trimming come from the DNA. This sample has about 39,000 clones in its table, and 77% of those were observed once. 4.5% to 5% of the sample is in the top ten clones.

The starting material was PBMCs, obtained after nivolumab (anti-PD-1) treatment. Rearrangement joined TRBV6-5 to TRBJ1-5; possibly the D gene is TRBD1, per 5 matching bases. The receptor was derived from a person aged 35-79 years with oral cavity squamous cell carcinoma. The CDR3 is CASSSGPPRNQPQHF. The DNA sequence follows: TGTGCCAGCAGTTCGGGACCCCCTCGGAATCAGCCCCAGCATTTT.